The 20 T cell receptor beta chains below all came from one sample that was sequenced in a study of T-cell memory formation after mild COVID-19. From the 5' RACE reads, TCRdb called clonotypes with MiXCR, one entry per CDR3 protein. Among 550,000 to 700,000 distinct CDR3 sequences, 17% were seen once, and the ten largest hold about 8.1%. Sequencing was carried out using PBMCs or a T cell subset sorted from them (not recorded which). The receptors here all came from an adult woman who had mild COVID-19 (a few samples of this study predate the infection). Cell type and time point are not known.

The CDR3 region has the DNA TGTGCCTGGAGAAGATCAGGGGGTGCCGCCCTCCACTTT. Residues: CAWRRSGGAALHF. The chain joins TRBV30 to TRBJ1-6; 7 positions agree with TRBD1. CDR1 is GTSNPN and CDR2 is SVGIG in the germline V gene (reference sequence). V lost 3 bases to trimming and J lost 14 bases; unmatched junction nucleotides: 10. The CDR3 sequence is 13 residues long. The whole variable domain, filled in from reference TRBV30 and TRBJ1-6, reads SQTIHQWPATLVQPVGSPLSLECTVEGTSNPNLYWYRQAAGRGLQLLFYSVGIGQISSEVPQNLSASRPQDRQFILSSKKLLLSDSGFYLCAWRRSGGAALHFGNGTRLTVT.

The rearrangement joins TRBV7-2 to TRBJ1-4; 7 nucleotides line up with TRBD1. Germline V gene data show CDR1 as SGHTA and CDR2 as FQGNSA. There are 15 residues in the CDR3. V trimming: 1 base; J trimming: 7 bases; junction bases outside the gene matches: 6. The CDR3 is CASSLGMAGGEKLFF. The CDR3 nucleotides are TGTGCCAGCAGCTTAGGGATGGCAGGGGGTGAAAAACTGTTTTTT. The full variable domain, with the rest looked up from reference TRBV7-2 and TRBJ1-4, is GAGVSQSPSNKVTEKGKDVELRCDPISGHTALYWYRQSLGQGLEFLIYFQGNSAPDKSGLPSDRFSAERTGGSVSTLTIQRTQQEDSAVYLCASSLGMAGGEKLFFGSGTQLSVL.

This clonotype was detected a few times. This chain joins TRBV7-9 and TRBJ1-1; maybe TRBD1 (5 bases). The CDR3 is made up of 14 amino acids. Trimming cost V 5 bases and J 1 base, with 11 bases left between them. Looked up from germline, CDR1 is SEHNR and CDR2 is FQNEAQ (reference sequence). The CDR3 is CASSAIGGNTEAFF. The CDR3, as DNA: TGTGCCAGCAGCGCAATCGGGGGGAACACTGAAGCTTTCTTT.

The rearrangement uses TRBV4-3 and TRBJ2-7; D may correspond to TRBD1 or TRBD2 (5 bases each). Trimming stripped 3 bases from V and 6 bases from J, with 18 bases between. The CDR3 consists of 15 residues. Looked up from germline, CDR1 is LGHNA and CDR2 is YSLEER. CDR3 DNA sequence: TGCGCCAGCAGCCAGATCCTCGGGACCTCGGGCGAGCAGTACTTC. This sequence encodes CASSQILGTSGEQYF.

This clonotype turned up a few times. The CDR3: CASSLFGGTDEQFF. CDR3 bases: TGTGCCAGCAGCTTATTCGGGGGGACGGATGAGCAGTTCTTC. V gene TRBV7-8 combines with J gene TRBJ2-1, with TRBD2 matching 7 bases. The CDR3 is made up of 14 amino acids. The trim removed 2 bases at V and 8 bases at J, leaving 6 bases unmatched. In germline, CDR1 is SGHVS, CDR2 FQNEAQ.

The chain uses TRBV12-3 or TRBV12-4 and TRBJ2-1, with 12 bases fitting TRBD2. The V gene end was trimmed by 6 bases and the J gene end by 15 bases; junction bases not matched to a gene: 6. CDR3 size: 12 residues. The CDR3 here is CASSSSGRALFF. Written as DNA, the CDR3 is TGTGCCAGCAGCTCTAGCGGGAGGGCCCTGTTCTTC.

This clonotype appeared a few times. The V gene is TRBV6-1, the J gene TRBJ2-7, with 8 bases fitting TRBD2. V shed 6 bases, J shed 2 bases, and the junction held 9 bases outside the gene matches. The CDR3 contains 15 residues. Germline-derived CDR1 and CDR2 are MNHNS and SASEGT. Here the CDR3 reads CASRSGSGGTYEQYF. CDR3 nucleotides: TGTGCCAGCAGGTCGGGGAGCGGGGGAACCTACGAGCAGTACTTC.

DNA for the CDR3: TGTGCCAGCAGTTACTCCCCGGATCAGCCCCAGCATTTT. Encoded protein: CASSYSPDQPQHF. The V call is TRBV6-5, the J call TRBJ1-5; D call uncertain. Germline-derived CDR1 and CDR2 are MNHEY and SVGAGI. The CDR3 is 13 residues long. V was trimmed by 0 bases and J by 5 bases, leaving 5 bases between them.

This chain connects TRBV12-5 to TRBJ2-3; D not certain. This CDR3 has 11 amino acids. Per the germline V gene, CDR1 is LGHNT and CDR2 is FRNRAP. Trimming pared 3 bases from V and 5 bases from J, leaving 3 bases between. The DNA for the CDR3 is TGTGCTAGTGGTTTTTTAGATACGCAGTATTTT. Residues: CASGFLDTQYF.

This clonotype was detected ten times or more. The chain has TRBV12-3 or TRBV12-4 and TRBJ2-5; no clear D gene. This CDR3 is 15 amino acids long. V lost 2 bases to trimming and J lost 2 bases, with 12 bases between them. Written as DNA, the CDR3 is TGTGCCAGCAGTTTATCCTTCCACTCTCAAGAGACCCAGTACTTC. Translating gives CASSLSFHSQETQYF.

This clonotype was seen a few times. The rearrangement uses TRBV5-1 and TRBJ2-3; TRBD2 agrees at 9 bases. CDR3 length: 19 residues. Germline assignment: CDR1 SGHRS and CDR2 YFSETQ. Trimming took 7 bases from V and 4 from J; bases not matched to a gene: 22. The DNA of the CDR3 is TGCGCCAGCTCCCCTACCTTGTGGCGGGGGGGCCTTGTAGCAGATACGCAGTATTTT. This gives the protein CASSPTLWRGGLVADTQYF.

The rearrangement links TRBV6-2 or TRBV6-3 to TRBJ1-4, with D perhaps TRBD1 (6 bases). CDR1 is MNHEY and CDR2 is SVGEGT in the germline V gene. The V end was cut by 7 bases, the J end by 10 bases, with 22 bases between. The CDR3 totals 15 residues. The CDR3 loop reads CASTRDTFSGGKLFF. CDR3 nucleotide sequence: TGTGCCAGCACCCGGGACACTTTTTCCGGTGGAAAACTGTTTTTT.

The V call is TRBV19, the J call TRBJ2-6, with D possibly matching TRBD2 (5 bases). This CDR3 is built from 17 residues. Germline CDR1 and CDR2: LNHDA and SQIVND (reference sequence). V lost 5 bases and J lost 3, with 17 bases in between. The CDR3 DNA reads TGTGCCAGTAGTCCAACCCTAGGGAGAGATGGGGCCAACGTCCTGACTTTC. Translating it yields CASSPTLGRDGANVLTF.

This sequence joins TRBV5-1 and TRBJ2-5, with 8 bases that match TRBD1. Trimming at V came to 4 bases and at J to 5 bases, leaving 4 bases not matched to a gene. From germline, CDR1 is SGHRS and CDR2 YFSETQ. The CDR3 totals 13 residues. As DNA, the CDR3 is TGCGCCAGCAGCAAACAGGGGGAGGAGACCCAGTACTTC. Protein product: CASSKQGEETQYF.

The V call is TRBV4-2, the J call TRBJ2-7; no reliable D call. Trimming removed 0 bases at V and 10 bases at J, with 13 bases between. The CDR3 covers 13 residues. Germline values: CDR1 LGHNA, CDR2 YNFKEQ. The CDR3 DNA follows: TGTGCCAGCAGCCAAGAGGTCGAGACGTCTCAGTACTTC. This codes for CASSQEVETSQYF.

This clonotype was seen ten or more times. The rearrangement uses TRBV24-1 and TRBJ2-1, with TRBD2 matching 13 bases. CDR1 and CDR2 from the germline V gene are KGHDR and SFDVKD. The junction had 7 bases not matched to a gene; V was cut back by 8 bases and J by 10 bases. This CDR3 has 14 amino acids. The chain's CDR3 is CATMTSGRLNEQFF. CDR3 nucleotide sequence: TGTGCCACCATGACTAGCGGGAGGCTAAACGAGCAGTTCTTC.

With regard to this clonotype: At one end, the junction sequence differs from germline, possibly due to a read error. The CDR3 bases are TGTGCTAGCAGTGCCTCGCCTCTCGCGGGACTTTACGAGCAGTACTTC. Translating gives CASSASPLAGLYEQYF. This rearrangement joins TRBV7-7 to TRBJ2-7, with D perhaps TRBD2 (6 bases). Germline CDR1 SSHAT, CDR2 FNYEAQ (reference sequence). The CDR3 extends over 16 amino acids.

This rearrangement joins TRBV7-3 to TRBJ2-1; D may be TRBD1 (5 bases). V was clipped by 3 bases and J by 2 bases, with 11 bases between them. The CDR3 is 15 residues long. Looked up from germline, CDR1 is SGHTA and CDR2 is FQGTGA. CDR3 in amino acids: CASSFGRAPYNEQFF. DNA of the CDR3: TGTGCCAGCAGCTTCGGCAGGGCCCCCTACAATGAGCAGTTCTTC.

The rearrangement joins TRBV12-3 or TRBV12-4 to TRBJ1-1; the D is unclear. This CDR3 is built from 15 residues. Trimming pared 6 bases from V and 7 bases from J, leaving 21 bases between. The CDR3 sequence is CASSHHGRIPHEAFF. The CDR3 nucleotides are TGTGCCAGCAGCCACCATGGACGAATCCCGCATGAAGCTTTCTTT.

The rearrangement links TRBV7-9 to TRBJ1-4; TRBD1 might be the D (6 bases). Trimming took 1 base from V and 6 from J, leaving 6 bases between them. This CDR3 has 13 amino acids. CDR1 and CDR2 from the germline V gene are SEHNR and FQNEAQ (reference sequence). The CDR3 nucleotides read TGTGCCAGCAGCTTAGGGACAGATGAAAAACTGTTTTTT. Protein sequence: CASSLGTDEKLFF.